The text below deals with one T cell receptor beta chain. This record belongs to a study of control samples from healthy donors and cancer patients. Per the germline V gene, CDR1 is SGHRS and CDR2 is YFSETQ. The length of the CDR3 is 15 residues. V gave up 0 bases and J gave up 4 bases, with 13 bases separating them. Using immunoSEQ multiplex PCR, the repertoire was profiled, and TCRdb retains in-frame clones only, with some absent. The profile shows around 150,000 clones, around 90% of them singletons. The clonotype was recovered from a man aged 25-40 years in good health. The material sequenced was blood. The chain uses TRBV5-1 and TRBJ2-5; D remains ambiguous. This chain's CDR3 is CASSLDIGYSETQYF. CDR3 coding DNA: TGCGCCAGCAGCTTGGATATCGGGTACTCAGAGACCCAGTACTTC.